These 27 T cell receptor beta chains originate from one sample sequenced in a study of blood T cell repertoires in COVID-19 (TCRdb year 2020). Library preparation used the immunoSEQ multiplex PCR assay. TCRdb took over this immuneACCESS table, retaining in-frame rearrangements with V and J assigned. Such tables are incomplete; in checked studies, under half of the missing clones stem from an unresolved V gene, and the remainder is unexplained. This sample is represented by nearly 350,000 clones; 85% to 90% of them were singletons. About 7% of the sample is taken by the ten largest. Sample: peripheral blood. The receptors derive from a woman aged 65 to 85 with COVID-19, enrolled during active disease.

This CDR3 is CASSSTGMGNTEAFF. The CDR3 coding sequence is TGTGCCAGCTCAAGTACAGGAATGGGGAACACTGAAGCTTTCTTT. The rearrangement uses TRBV18 and TRBJ1-1, with D possibly being TRBD1 (5 bases). V shed 5 bases and J shed 1 base, with 14 bases lying between them. CDR3 length equals 15 residues. Germline V lookup: CDR1 KGHSH, CDR2 LQKENI. The full variable domain, its missing parts supplied by reference TRBV18 and TRBJ1-1, is NAGVMQNPRHLVRRRGQEARLRCSPMKGHSHVYWYRQLPEEGLKFMVYLQKENIIDESGMPKERFSAEFPKEGPSILRIQQVVRGDSAAYFCASSSTGMGNTEAFFGQGTRLTVV.

This clone appeared once. The chain recombines TRBV7-2 with TRBJ1-3; tentative D call: TRBD1 (6 bases). The ends were cut back, 1 base at V and 0 bases at J, with 10 bases in the middle. This CDR3 comprises 16 residues. CDR1 and CDR2 from the germline V gene are SGHTA and FQGNSA. This chain's CDR3 is CASSLEQGVSGNTIYF. In DNA form, the CDR3 reads TGTGCCAGCAGCTTAGAACAGGGAGTCTCTGGAAACACCATATATTTT. Based on the CDR3 plus reference TRBV7-2 and TRBJ1-3, the full variable domain is GAGVSQSPSNKVTEKGKDVELRCDPISGHTALYWYRQSLGQGLEFLIYFQGNSAPDKSGLPSDRFSAERTGGSVSTLTIQRTQQEDSAVYLCASSLEQGVSGNTIYFGEGSWLTVV.

The genes are TRBV7-6 and TRBJ1-5, with no clear D. Germline CDR1 is SGHVS and CDR2 is FNYEAQ. Deletions cut 5 bases from V and 1 base from J, with 9 bases between. This CDR3 has 14 amino acids. The CDR3 loop is CASSAAQSNQPQHF. CDR3 nucleotides: TGTGCCAGCAGCGCTGCTCAGAGCAATCAGCCCCAGCATTTT.

The chain uses TRBV5-1 and TRBJ2-4, with TRBD2 matching 8 bases. Per germline, CDR1 SGHRS and CDR2 YFSETQ. The CDR3 is 14 residues long. The ends lost 4 bases at V and 8 bases at J; junction bases unmatched: 8. CDR3 region: CASSPGSGEDIQYF. CDR3 bases: TGCGCCAGCAGCCCGGGTAGCGGGGAGGACATTCAGTACTTC.

The chain uses TRBV5-5 and TRBJ2-7; D is uncertain. CDR1 and CDR2 (germline): SGHKS, YYEKEE (reference sequence). Trimming stripped 1 base from V and 1 base from J, with 6 bases between. CDR3 length: 13 amino acids. The CDR3 protein is CASSLISSYEQYF. The CDR3 DNA reads TGTGCCAGCAGCTTGATCTCTTCCTACGAGCAGTACTTC. The entire variable domain, with the rest obtained from reference TRBV5-5 and TRBJ2-7, is as follows: DAGVTQSPTHLIKTRGQQVTLRCSPISGHKSVSWYQQVLGQGPQFIFQYYEKEERGRGNFPDRFSARQFPNYSSELNVNALLLGDSALYLCASSLISSYEQYFGPGTRLTVT.

In this sample, this clone turned up a few times. This rearrangement joins TRBV15 to TRBJ2-1; D is unclear. The CDR3 is made up of 12 amino acids. Deletions cut 0 bases from V and 8 bases from J, with 5 bases between. Germline CDR1 reads LNHNV; CDR2 reads YYDKDF (reference sequence). The CDR3 protein is CATSRDRDEQFF. CDR3 bases: TGTGCCACCAGCAGAGATCGGGATGAGCAGTTCTTC.

The rearrangement uses TRBV3-1 (or the pseudogene TRBV3-2) and TRBJ2-1; TRBD1 agrees at 10 bases. Per the germline V gene, CDR1 is LGHDT and CDR2 is YNNKEL (reference sequence). CDR3 size: 17 residues. The J segment lost 7 bases and the V segment lost 1 base, leaving 10 bases of the junction unmatched. Here the CDR3 reads CASSQGKTGGKRNEQFF. CDR3 in DNA: TGTGCCAGCAGCCAAGGAAAGACAGGGGGCAAAAGGAATGAGCAGTTCTTC.

The chain couples TRBV11-2 to TRBJ1-6; tentatively, D is TRBD1 (5 bases). This CDR3 comprises 14 residues. V lost 2 bases and J 7 bases, leaving 9 bases between the germline ends. The germline gives CDR1 SGHAT, CDR2 FQNNGV. The CDR3 here is CASSLQGSNSPLHF. The CDR3 nucleotides read TGTGCCAGCAGCTTACAGGGTTCCAATTCACCCCTCCACTTT.

In DNA form, the CDR3 reads TGTGCCAGCTATGGGGGGGTGGATAACTATGGCTACACCTTC. It codes for CASYGGVDNYGYTF. The chain combines TRBV6-5 with TRBJ1-2; a weak D match, TRBD1 (5 bases). CDR1 MNHEY and CDR2 SVGAGI come from the germline V gene. V lost 8 bases to trimming and J lost 1 base, with 14 bases between them. The CDR3 spans 14 residues.

The CDR3 DNA reads TGTGCCAGCAGCGTAGGCCCCGGCCCGGGAGCTAATTCACCCCTCCACTTT. Translation: CASSVGPGPGANSPLHF. The rearrangement joins TRBV9 to TRBJ1-6; D call uncertain. This CDR3 comprises 17 residues. Trimming shortened V by 0 bases and J by 6 bases, and 16 bases separated the two germline ends. CDR1 SGDLS and CDR2 YYNGEE come from the germline V gene. The variable domain in full, completed from reference TRBV9 and TRBJ1-6, reads DSGVTQTPKHLITATGQRVTLRCSPRSGDLSVYWYQQSLDQGLQFLIQYYNGEERAKGNILERFSAQQFPDLHSELNLSSLELGDSALYFCASSVGPGPGANSPLHFGNGTRLTVT.

This sequence joins TRBV29-1 and TRBJ2-1; the match to TRBD2 covers 7 bases. The ends lost 7 bases at V and 5 bases at J; junction bases unmatched: 8. The CDR3 loop spans 13 amino acids. CDR1 is SQVTM, CDR2 ANQGSEA, per germline. CDR3 loop: CSAPAGPHNEQFF. CDR3 coding DNA: TGCAGCGCCCCAGCGGGGCCCCACAATGAGCAGTTCTTC.

The chain has TRBV6-5 and TRBJ1-2; the D is unclear. The CDR3 sequence is 15 residues long. CDR1 MNHEY and CDR2 SVGAGI come from the germline V gene. V was cut by 6 bases and J by 4 bases, with 18 bases left in between. Here the CDR3 DNA reads TGTGCCAGCAGGGCACTCCGATTGGGAGGCTATGGCTACACCTTC. It codes for CASRALRLGGYGYTF.

The chain combines TRBV5-4 with TRBJ2-5; D uncertain. Deletions cut 0 bases from V and 3 bases from J, with 9 bases between. The V gene's germline CDR1 is SGHNT and CDR2 YYREEE (reference sequence). CDR3 length: 14 amino acids. The CDR3, as DNA: TGTGCCAGCAGCTTGGCCGGGTCCAAAGAGACCCAGTACTTC. Translation: CASSLAGSKETQYF.

A remark on this clone: The same CDR3 also results from other DNA sequences found in this sample. The rearrangement links TRBV12-3 or TRBV12-4 to TRBJ2-1, with D hard to call. This CDR3 comprises 11 residues. Trimming took off 5 bases at V and 3 bases at J, with 2 bases between the two ends. CDR3: CASSRYNEQFF. The DNA of the CDR3 is TGTGCCAGCAGTCGCTACAATGAGCAGTTCTTC.

The J gene is TRBJ1-6, the V gene TRBV3-1 (or the pseudogene TRBV3-2); D unclear. Trimming cost V 4 bases and J 7 bases, with 17 bases left between them. This CDR3 contains 16 residues. CDR1 and CDR2 (germline): LGHDT, YNNKEL (reference sequence). In nucleotides, the CDR3 is TGTGCCAGCAGCCGATGGGAGGCGGGTGAGAATTCACCCCTCCACTTT. This codes for CASSRWEAGENSPLHF.

The chain employs TRBV4-1 and TRBJ1-1, with 10 positions matching TRBD1. Losses at the gene ends were 0 bases for V and 10 bases for J; bases not matched to a gene: 5. This CDR3 spans 14 amino acids. The germline V gene has CDR1 MGHRA and CDR2 YSYEKL. The CDR3 DNA is TGCGCCAGCAGCCAAGATGGGACAGGGGATGTAGCTTTCTTT. Its translation: CASSQDGTGDVAFF.

This chain connects TRBV7-9 to TRBJ2-1; weak D call: TRBD2 (6 bases). V was cut by 3 bases and J by 5 bases, with 20 bases left in between. Germline V gene sequence: CDR1 SEHNR, CDR2 FQNEAQ (reference sequence). The CDR3 contains 17 residues. CDR3 protein: CASSFQAGRAINNEQFF. The CDR3 region has the DNA TGTGCCAGCAGCTTTCAGGCGGGAAGGGCGATTAACAATGAGCAGTTCTTC.

The chain links TRBV27 to TRBJ2-7; 11 bases align to TRBD1. Germline CDR1 reads MNHEY; CDR2 reads SMNVEV (reference sequence). The CDR3 is made up of 15 amino acids. Trimming at V came to 5 bases and at J to 2 bases, leaving 5 bases not matched to a gene. CDR3 DNA: TGTGCCAGCAGTCTCTCGGGACAGGGGGCCTACGAGCAGTACTTC. This sequence encodes CASSLSGQGAYEQYF.

The CDR3 loop reads CATSAKGDTEAFF. The CDR3 DNA is TGTGCCACCAGTGCCAAAGGGGACACTGAAGCTTTCTTT. V is TRBV24-1 and J is TRBJ1-1; TRBD1 is a possible D gene (5 bases). In germline, CDR1 is KGHDR, CDR2 SFDVKD. The CDR3 has 13 residues. Deletions cut 5 bases from V and 3 bases from J, with 9 bases between.

This chain joins TRBV19 and TRBJ2-2; TRBD2 is a possible D gene (7 bases). CDR3 length equals 18 residues. Germline V gene lookup returns CDR1 LNHDA and CDR2 SQIVND (reference sequence). V was shortened by 4 bases and J by 0 bases, with 18 bases between the two germline ends. The CDR3 nucleotides are TGTGCCAGTAGTAGGGCTCGCGGGGGCCAGCCGAACACCGGGGAGCTGTTTTTT. It encodes CASSRARGGQPNTGELFF. The whole variable domain, remainder taken from reference TRBV19 and TRBJ2-2, is DGGITQSPKYLFRKEGQNVTLSCEQNLNHDAMYWYRQDPGQGLRLIYYSQIVNDFQKGDIAEGYSVSREKKESFPLTVTSAQKNPTAFYLCASSRARGGQPNTGELFFGEGSRLTVL.

The chain has TRBV10-3 and TRBJ2-2, with 11 positions matching TRBD1. The ends lost 10 bases at V and 4 bases at J; junction bases unmatched: 5. CDR1 and CDR2 (germline): ENHRY, SYGVKD. The CDR3 loop spans 14 amino acids. DNA for the CDR3: TGTGCCACCTCAGGGACAGGGGGCACCGGGGAGCTGTTTTTT. This translates into CATSGTGGTGELFF.

A single count supports this clone. V and J are TRBV5-1 and TRBJ2-3, with TRBD1 identical over 7 bases. The CDR3 is made up of 14 amino acids. The ends lost 3 bases at V and 4 bases at J; junction bases unmatched: 5. CDR1 is SGHRS and CDR2 is YFSETQ in the germline V gene. CDR3 sequence (DNA): TGCGCCAGCAGCTCCGGGACAGTATCAGATACGCAGTATTTT. Encoded protein: CASSSGTVSDTQYF.

V is TRBV20-1 and J is TRBJ1-1, with D unclear. V gave up 5 bases and J gave up 0 bases, with 4 bases separating them. Germline V gene sequence: CDR1 DFQATT, CDR2 SNEGSKA (reference sequence). This CDR3 is 11 amino acids long. Written as DNA, the CDR3 is TGCAGTGCTCAGATGAACACTGAAGCTTTCTTT. Protein sequence: CSAQMNTEAFF.

The rearrangement uses TRBV30 and TRBJ1-4; the D is unclear. V was shortened by 2 bases and J by 5 bases, with 15 bases between the two germline ends. CDR3 length: 15 amino acids. CDR1 GTSNPN and CDR2 SVGIG come from the germline V gene (reference sequence). The CDR3 spells CAWSPLSLINEKLFF. The CDR3, as DNA: TGTGCCTGGAGTCCGTTAAGCCTTATAAATGAAAAACTGTTTTTT.

This clone was found a few times. This sequence joins TRBV10-3 and TRBJ1-1; 8 bases map to TRBD1. V was clipped by 3 bases and J by 3 bases; unmatched bases: 9. The V gene's germline CDR1 is ENHRY and CDR2 SYGVKD. The CDR3 contains 16 residues. In DNA form, the CDR3 reads TGTGCCATCAGTGATTCGGGAAACAGGGGGGACACTGAAGCTTTCTTT. Its translation is CAISDSGNRGDTEAFF.

This rearrangement joins TRBV6-5 to TRBJ2-7, with D tentatively TRBD2 (6 bases). Germline CDR1 MNHEY, CDR2 SVGAGI. There are 13 residues in the CDR3. V lost 8 bases to trimming and J lost 0 bases, with 11 bases between them. The CDR3 loop is CASRRDLSYEQYF. The DNA of the CDR3 is TGTGCCAGCCGGAGGGACCTCTCCTACGAGCAGTACTTC.

For the CDR3, the DNA is TGCGCCAGCAGCTTGGAAGGGGGGGCTCCCGAAGCTTTCTTT. Translated, it gives CASSLEGGAPEAFF. This chain joins TRBV5-1 and TRBJ1-1; D might be TRBD1 (6 bases). The CDR3 totals 14 residues. V dropped 0 bases and J dropped 8 bases, with 14 bases sitting between them. Germline V gene data show CDR1 as SGHRS and CDR2 as YFSETQ.